The sequence of this T cell receptor beta chain was determined in a study of T-cell reconstitution after alpha-beta-depleted transplantation in children. V lost 2 bases to trimming and J lost 5 bases, with 18 bases between them. CDR1 is SEHNR, CDR2 FQNEAQ, per germline (reference sequence). The CDR3 consists of 16 residues. For TCRbeta, the library was prepared with unique molecular identifiers. TCRdb reprocessed the PCR reads with MiXCR, giving one entry per CDR3 protein. The table lists more than 200,000 distinct CDR3 sequences, approximately 15% of them singletons. The source was PBMCs, mostly from graft donor cells, collected 360 days after TCRalphabeta/CD19-depleted stem cell transplant. The source of this sequence is a male patient aged 2-9 years who had a stem cell transplant for acute lymphoblastic leukemia, so the T cells may come from the graft donor. The chain employs TRBV7-9 and TRBJ2-5, with D uncertain. CDR3 sequence reads: CASSLFISRPEETQYF. For the CDR3, the DNA is TGTGCCAGCAGCTTATTCATCAGCAGGCCTGAGGAGACCCAGTACTTC.